The T cell receptor beta chain described here comes from a study of T-cell reconstitution after alpha-beta-depleted transplantation in children (dated by TCRdb to 2016 to 2017). The study in broad terms: Using TCR repertoire profiling, the study quantitatively followed how T-cell immune reconstitution unfolded in children after TCRalphabeta/CD19-depleted allogeneic hematopoietic cell transplantation. What the authors observed across the whole study: In some patients, high TCRbeta diversity at day 60 was attributed to recipient T cells and intrathymic progenitors that had survived conditioning. About two months after transplant, the apparently early recovery of alphabetaT-cell counts reportedly depended on just several hundred clones that had expanded rapidly and came from non-depleted graft cells. Hyperexpanded clone frequencies declined over subsequent months; after one year, T-cell counts and TCRbeta diversity were mostly attributed to newly produced T cells.

Turning to this clonotype: This clone's antigen is unknown. No much larger clone is present one base from it, and per-base qualities are unavailable.

The method behind the library was PCR. Data came from an Illumina HiSeq 2500. TCR libraries were prepared with molecular barcoding, using unique molecular identifiers to normalize TCRbeta repertoire quantification. TCRdb reprocessed the public reads (quality trimming at Q25 with fastp, clone calling with MiXCR) and kept in-frame beta chains. Identical CDR3 protein sequences are pooled into one entry, listed with their most common genes and DNA. This sample has 700,000 or so distinct CDR3 sequences in its table, and roughly 13% of those were observed once. 0.79% of the sample comes from the top ten. Interpreted using the paper, the treatment or condition label stands for: allogeneic hematopoietic cell transplantation with graft depleted of TCRalphabeta T cells and CD19 B cells. The children who served as transplant recipients had been given grafts of TCRalphabeta/CD19-depleted allogeneic hematopoietic cells.

The CDR3 covers 13 residues, taking in both the cysteine and the phenylalanine. Only CDR3 DNA remains: 39 bases, in frame from the first base. CDR1 and CDR2 were assigned from the germline V gene (reference sequence) as DFQATT and SNEGSKA. V loses 4 bases, J loses 6 bases, and the germline ends lie 16 bases apart. The receptor chain draws on TRBV20-1 and TRBJ2-7, with an unclear D gene assignment. The sequence was obtained from a girl aged 2 to 10 with congenital amegakaryocytic thrombocytopenia, due to receive a stem cell transplant. The sample was PBMCs, taken before TCRalphabeta/CD19-depleted stem cell transplant. The CDR3 in this case is CSAILPGRSEQYF. The nucleotide sequence is given as TGCAGTGCTATTCTCCCAGGAAGAAGCGAGCAGTACTTC.